This T cell receptor (beta chain) was observed in a study of blood T cells in healthy people across ages. Per the germline V gene, CDR1 is SNHLY and CDR2 is FYNNEI. Deletions cut 6 bases from V and 4 bases from J, with 19 bases between. The CDR3 length is 16 residues. This clonotype was recorded a few times. A second PCR, run for roughly 7 to 11 cycles, used a sample-barcoded 5' primer plus a J-beta primer mix. TCRdb re-analysed the 5' RACE reads in MiXCR, keeping a single row per CDR3 protein. The repertoire holds more than 650,000 distinct CDR3 sequences, with 50% to 65% as singletons. The receptor's source is a man older than 75 in good health. J is TRBJ1-5 and V is TRBV2; perhaps TRBD1 as D (5 bases). The sample comprised blood. The DNA of the CDR3 is TGTGCCAGCAGGCCTTCCGGGGGGATGCGAAATCAGCCCCAGCATTTT. Its translation: CASRPSGGMRNQPQHF.